This TCR beta chain was identified during a study of cytomegalovirus exposure and HLA in healthy donors. In the study overall: Later, an analysis reported that the 130 or so validation repertoires had used the same platform as the 500 to 800 first-cohort repertoires.

The donors were in the roughly 120-subject validation cohort; that cohort was separate from the roughly 700-subject first cohort. Trimming took 7 bases from V and 6 from J, leaving 13 bases between them. The CDR3 loop spans 13 amino acids. The germline V gene has CDR1 SNHLY and CDR2 FYNNEI. Concerning this clone itself: Its antigen is as yet unknown.

Whole-study findings and limits: 150 or so TCR beta chains were listed as cytomegalovirus-associated.

TCRdb's copy holds only in-frame clones and misses some; the assay was immunoSEQ multiplex PCR. Of 250,000 to 400,000 clones in the sample, roughly 88% were seen once. The origin of this receptor is a man aged 25-45 years in good health and CMV-seronegative. The sequencing sample was made of PBMCs. The chain employs TRBV2 and TRBJ1-5; possible D gene TRBD1, 6 bases. CDR3 DNA sequence: TGTGCCAGCACCCCAGGGGAAGGTCAGCCCCAGCATTTT. Protein: CASTPGEGQPQHF.